One and the same sample provided the 5 T cell receptor beta chains below, sequenced in a study of blood T cell repertoires in COVID-19. TCRdb's copy holds only in-frame clones and misses some; the assay was immunoSEQ multiplex PCR. The top ten hold 3.5% to 5% of the sample, which has about 39,000 clones, around 85% seen once. Sequences were obtained from peripheral blood. Every receptor here comes from a man aged 55-75 years with acute or convalescent COVID-19.

The chain employs TRBV2 and TRBJ1-2; no firm D call. The CDR3 covers 12 residues. Trimming removed 4 bases at V and 4 bases at J, with 7 bases between. Germline V gene lookup returns CDR1 SNHLY and CDR2 FYNNEI. The CDR3 DNA is TGTGCCAGCAGTGCCGGAGGCTATGGCTACACCTTC. The encoded protein is CASSAGGYGYTF.

This chain joins TRBV7-2 and TRBJ2-1; 7 bases align to TRBD2. Trimming removed 6 bases from V and 5 bases from J; junction bases left unmatched: 4. This CDR3 is built from 13 residues. Germline V gene data show CDR1 as SGHTA and CDR2 as FQGNSA. The CDR3 nucleotides are TGTGCCAGCAGTCACGCGGGGGACAATGAGCAGTTCTTC. Translation gives CASSHAGDNEQFF.

This clone was counted a single time. This chain connects TRBV3-1 (or the pseudogene TRBV3-2) to TRBJ2-7, with 8 bases matching TRBD2. This CDR3 comprises 16 residues. V was clipped by 3 bases and J by 7 bases; unmatched bases: 14. CDR1 LGHDT and CDR2 YNNKEL come from the germline V gene (reference sequence). For the CDR3, the DNA is TGTGCCAGCAGCCAGCTCTGGGCGGGGGGAAAAGGTGAGCAGTACTTC. Amino acid sequence: CASSQLWAGGKGEQYF.

This clone is a singleton in its sample. The J gene is TRBJ2-5, the V gene TRBV28; 10 bases align to TRBD2. CDR3 size: 18 residues. With V trimmed by 5 bases and J by 5 bases, 17 bases remained unmatched. Germline V gene sequence: CDR1 MDHEN, CDR2 SYDVKM. As DNA, the CDR3 is TGTGCCAGCAGTCTGCTTCTTCCTTCTAGCGGGAGTAGCGAGACCCAGTACTTC. It codes for CASSLLLPSSGSSETQYF.

The rearrangement uses TRBV7-2 and TRBJ2-3; the D is unclear. Germline loops: CDR1 SGHTA, CDR2 FQGNSA. Deletions cut 5 bases from V and 4 bases from J, with 7 bases between. This CDR3 contains 12 residues. The CDR3 is CASSGPSDTQYF. The CDR3 DNA is TGTGCCAGCAGCGGCCCTTCAGATACGCAGTATTTT.